The 6 T cell receptor beta chains below come from one sample, sequenced in a study of shared clonotypes between healthy human individuals. CD45RO-negative CD8 cells positively selected for CCR7 made up the naive population, which excluded terminally differentiated effector memory CD45RA+ cells. Some clones are missing from TCRdb's copy, which holds only in-frame ones; the method was immunoSEQ multiplex PCR. The table includes 630,000 or so clones, 95% to 98% detected once. The material sequenced was naive CD8+ T cells sorted from blood. The receptor set was obtained from a man under 40 in good health.

With regard to this clone: Other nucleotide sequences in the sample specify the same CDR3. The chain recombines TRBV7-9 with TRBJ2-1; D is ambiguous. This CDR3 has 14 residues. Germline CDR1 SEHNR, CDR2 FQNEAQ (reference sequence). Deletions cut 4 bases from V and 1 base from J, with 8 bases between. The chain's CDR3 is CASSSGSSYNEQFF. Here the CDR3 DNA reads TGTGCCAGCAGCTCTGGCAGTTCCTACAATGAGCAGTTCTTC.

The chain is built from TRBV7-3 and TRBJ2-1; the match to TRBD2 covers 8 bases. Trimming removed 4 bases from V and 9 bases from J; junction bases left unmatched: 23. Germline CDR1 SGHTA, CDR2 FQGTGA. The length of the CDR3 is 19 residues. This chain's CDR3 is CASSSLGLRSSGSQGEQFF. The CDR3 bases are TGTGCCAGCAGCTCACTTGGACTTAGGTCTAGCGGGTCCCAGGGTGAGCAGTTCTTC. The full variable domain, rest sourced from reference TRBV7-3 and TRBJ2-1, is GAGVSQTPSNKVTEKGKYVELRCDPISGHTALYWYRQSLGQGPEFLIYFQGTGAADDSGLPNDRFFAVRPEGSVSTLKIQRTERGDSAVYLCASSSLGLRSSGSQGEQFFGPGTRLTVL.

The gene calls are TRBV10-1 and TRBJ2-1; 11 positions match TRBD2. The V segment lost 3 bases and the J segment 8 bases; nucleotides outside the gene matches: 6. The CDR3 sequence is 15 residues long. Germline CDR1 is WNHNN and CDR2 is SYGVQD (reference sequence). For the CDR3, the DNA is TGCGCCAGCAGTGAAACTAGCGGGAGCCGTGATGAGCAGTTCTTC. It codes for CASSETSGSRDEQFF.

The chain joins TRBV7-3 to TRBJ1-1; tentatively, D is TRBD1 (5 bases). Germline V gene lookup returns CDR1 SGHTA and CDR2 FQGTGA. The CDR3 is made up of 15 amino acids. V gave up 2 bases and J gave up 1 base, with 11 bases separating them. The CDR3 nucleotides are TGTGCCAGCAGCTTACTCGGGGCCTCGAACACTGAAGCTTTCTTT. Its translation is CASSLLGASNTEAFF.

DNA for the CDR3: TGTGCCAGCAGCAGACGGGGCTCGTCGGGCACTGAAGCTTTCTTT. Amino acid sequence: CASSRRGSSGTEAFF. This chain links TRBV9 with TRBJ1-1; D possibly corresponds to TRBD1 (5 bases). This CDR3 has 15 amino acids. Germline CDR1 reads SGDLS; CDR2 reads YYNGEE. Trimming shortened V by 4 bases and J by 4 bases, and 17 bases separated the two germline ends. The full variable domain, completed using reference TRBV9 and TRBJ1-1, is DSGVTQTPKHLITATGQRVTLRCSPRSGDLSVYWYQQSLDQGLQFLIQYYNGEERAKGNILERFSAQQFPDLHSELNLSSLELGDSALYFCASSRRGSSGTEAFFGQGTRLTVV.

In regard to this clone: Other DNA sequences within the sample encode an identical CDR3. Here the CDR3 DNA reads TGTGCCAGCAGCTTGGGCGGTAATGAGCAGTTCTTC. Translating it yields CASSLGGNEQFF. The chain couples TRBV5-5 to TRBJ2-1; unclear D gene. Germline V gene sequence: CDR1 SGHKS, CDR2 YYEKEE (reference sequence). There are 12 residues in the CDR3. The germline V and J ends were trimmed by 0 bases and 7 bases, with 5 bases remaining between them.